This TCR beta chain is drawn from a study of OX40 agonist ivuxolimab in advanced cancers. Across the whole study: Patients received ivuxolimab, an intravenous treatment, every 2 weeks at 0.01 to 10 mg/kg. Patients undergoing dose escalation presented with hepatocellular carcinoma, melanoma, renal cell or head and neck cancer.

Sequencing used immunoSEQ multiplex PCR; TCRdb keeps in-frame clones, though not all of them. This table has approximately 74,000 clones, 85% appearing once. CDR1 and CDR2 (germline): SGHVS, FQNEAQ. There are 17 residues in the CDR3. The V end was cut by 0 bases, the J end by 0 bases, with 9 bases between. The sequence was collected from an adult with an advanced solid tumor such as melanoma, head and neck, liver or kidney cancer. This chain uses TRBV7-8 with TRBJ2-6; D gene unclear. Specimen: CD4+ or CD8+ T cells sorted from blood, collected in a trial of the OX40 agonist ivuxolimab. For the CDR3, the DNA is TGTGCCAGCAGCTTAGCGCGCATGTTCTCTGGGGCCAACGTCCTGACTTTC. This codes for CASSLARMFSGANVLTF.